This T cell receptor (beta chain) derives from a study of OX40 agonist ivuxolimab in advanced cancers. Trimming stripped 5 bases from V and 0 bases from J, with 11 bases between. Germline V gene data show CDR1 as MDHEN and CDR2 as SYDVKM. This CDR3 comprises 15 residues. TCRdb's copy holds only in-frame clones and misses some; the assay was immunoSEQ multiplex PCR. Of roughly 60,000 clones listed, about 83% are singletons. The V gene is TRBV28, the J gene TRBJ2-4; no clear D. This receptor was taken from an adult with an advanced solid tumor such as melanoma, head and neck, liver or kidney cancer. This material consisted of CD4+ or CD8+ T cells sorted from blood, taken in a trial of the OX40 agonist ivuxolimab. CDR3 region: CASSDQDSAKNIQYF. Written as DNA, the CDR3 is TGTGCCAGCAGTGACCAGGATTCAGCCAAAAACATTCAGTACTTC.